This TCR beta chain was identified during a study of blood T cells in healthy people across ages. Germline loops: CDR1 SGHRS, CDR2 YFSETQ. The CDR3 totals 13 residues. Unmatched junction bases numbered 5, after V lost 7 bases and J lost 4 bases. The second PCR ran roughly 6 to 11 cycles with a sample-barcoded 5' primer and J-beta primers. MiXCR, run by TCRdb on the 5' RACE reads, gives a single entry per CDR3 protein. The sample contains under 850,000 distinct CDR3 sequences, under 40% of which appear only once. General study findings and limits: Observed TCR beta diversity per million T cells went down as age went up. This fall followed a roughly linear course with age.

As regards this clonotype: Its antigen remains unidentified.

The chain couples TRBV5-1 to TRBJ1-1; 9 nucleotides match TRBD1. Sequenced input: blood. The source is a young man in good health. The CDR3 loop is CASAGTGLTEAFF. CDR3 nucleotide sequence: TGCGCCAGCGCCGGGACAGGGCTCACTGAAGCTTTCTTT.